A selection of T cell receptor beta chains follows, all from one sample in a study of cytotoxic CD8 clonotypes in ibrutinib-treated CLL. The assay was immunoSEQ multiplex PCR, and TCRdb's table has in-frame clones only and misses some. The sample contains over 150,000 clones, 72% of which appear only once. Sequenced material: PBMCs, taken after 24 months of ibrutinib treatment. The receptors were gathered from a human donor with chronic lymphocytic leukemia. The CDR3 runs from the conserved cysteine through the conserved F or W. The order of the fields is V gene, J gene, D gene, clone size, CDR3 protein, CDR3 DNA. A D gene is named only where the DNA matches it firmly. Not all rows give a size; the values are once, few, many and, for expanded clones, a class.

TRBV5-6	TRBJ2-7	TRBD1	.	CASSSGTGITHEQYF	TGTGCCAGCAGCTCCGGGACAGGGATCACCCACGAGCAGTACTTC
TRBV6-5	TRBJ1-1	.	few	CASSYRTYTEAFF	TGTGCCAGCAGTTACAGGACGTACACTGAAGCTTTCTTT
TRBV5-1	TRBJ2-7	TRBD1	.	CASGMDRGYYEQYF	TGCGCCAGCGGGATGGACAGGGGGTACTACGAGCAGTACTTC
TRBV4-3	TRBJ2-7	TRBD2	.	CASQEGLAGPYEQYF	TGCGCCAGCCAGGAGGGGCTAGCGGGGCCCTACGAGCAGTACTTC
TRBV30	TRBJ1-2	.	few	CAWSVEQNYGYTF	TGTGCCTGGAGTGTCGAACAGAACTATGGCTACACCTTC
TRBV5-1	TRBJ2-5	TRBD1	.	CASSLDGTGLLQTQYF	TGCGCCAGCAGCTTGGATGGGACAGGGCTTTTACAGACCCAGTACTTC
TRBV6-6	TRBJ1-3	.	few	CASSYSGNTIYF	TGTGCCAGCAGTTATTCTGGAAACACCATATATTTT
TRBV7-6	TRBJ2-7	TRBD2	.	CASSLARLAGGHEQYF	TGTGCCAGCAGCTTAGCCAGACTAGCGGGAGGACACGAGCAGTACTTC
TRBV4-2	TRBJ2-7	.	.	CASSQDLYEQYF	TGTGCCAGCAGCCAAGATCTATACGAGCAGTACTTC
TRBV7-2	TRBJ2-2	TRBD2	few	CASSPRFAGGEFGGELFF	TGTGCCAGCAGCCCCCGGTTCGCGGGAGGTGAATTCGGCGGGGAGCTGTTTTTT
TRBV7-2	TRBJ1-1	.	.	CASSLGWGENTEAFF	TGTGCCAGCAGCTTAGGGTGGGGGGAGAACACTGAAGCTTTCTTT
TRBV7-2	TRBJ2-7	TRBD2	.	CASSLEQAGGNEQYF	TGTGCCAGCAGCTTAGAGCAAGCGGGAGGAAACGAGCAGTACTTC
TRBV4-3	TRBJ1-2	.	.	CASSQDFLLWRDGYTF	TGCGCCAGCAGCCAAGATTTCTTACTATGGAGGGACGGCTACACCTTC
TRBV7-9	TRBJ1-1	.	.	CASSGEFGEADTEAFF	TGTGCCAGCAGCGGGGAGTTCGGCGAAGCGGACACTGAAGCTTTCTTT
TRBV7-9	TRBJ2-1	.	.	CASSLAGVLNEQFF	TGTGCCAGCAGCTTAGCGGGAGTTCTCAATGAGCAGTTCTTC
TRBV18	TRBJ2-7	.	.	CASSPQTSSYEQYF	TGTGCCAGCTCACCCCAAACTAGTAGTTACGAGCAGTACTTC
TRBV14	TRBJ2-5	.	.	CASSQDILAAQETQYF	TGTGCCAGCAGCCAAGATATCCTAGCAGCCCAAGAGACCCAGTACTTC
TRBV2	TRBJ1-5	TRBD1	few	CASSGTGEHQPQHF	TGTGCCAGCAGTGGGACAGGGGAACATCAGCCCCAGCATTTT